The entry below gives a single TCR beta chain sequence along with its context. This record belongs to a study of blood T cell repertoires in COVID-19. Germline loops: CDR1 MDHEN, CDR2 SYDVKM. The CDR3 is 14 amino acids. The V segment lost 5 bases and the J segment 2 bases; nucleotides outside the gene matches: 5. Method: immunoSEQ multiplex PCR; TCRdb's copy keeps in-frame clones and lacks some. The sample records about 94,000 clones, 84% being singletons. The receptor comes from a man between 60 and 75 years old with acute or convalescent COVID-19. Input material: peripheral blood. This chain links TRBV28 with TRBJ1-2, with 7 bases lining up with TRBD1. DNA for the CDR3: TGTGCCAGCAGTCCCCCACAGGGGAACTATGGCTACACCTTC. Amino acid sequence: CASSPPQGNYGYTF.